This TCR beta chain was recorded in a study of regulatory T cells in long-lasting Graves disease. On the study more broadly: Persistent Graves' disease denoted over 5 years of antithyroid drugs plus positive TSH receptor antibodies. Points from the study as a whole: Persistent disease was associated with favored TRBV28 usage and with favored use of TRBJ1-2 and TRBJ2-5. Persistent Graves' cases showed lower TCR diversity than newly diagnosed cases.

The CDR3 extends over 14 amino acids. Germline V gives CDR1 MNHEY, CDR2 SVGEGT. This sample's time point: persistent/refractory GD, antithyroid drugs over 5 years with positive TRAb. PBMC RNA served as the TCR library source. According to the study, TCR beta libraries were built with iRepertoire HTBI primers and CDR3-region Arm-PCR. TCRdb called the multiplex PCR reads again in MiXCR, with one record for every CDR3 protein. The sample holds 500,000 to 700,000 distinct CDR3 sequences, approximately 31% seen once. On this clonotype itself: Its target is unknown. A much more abundant neighbour one base away suggests this may be a read error.

The TCR was taken from a female donor with Graves disease. This chain connects TRBV6-2 or TRBV6-3 to TRBJ1-1; TRBD1 is a possible D gene (5 bases). Specimen: peripheral blood mononuclear cells (PBMCs), collected when the disease was refractory, from a patient treated with antithyroid drugs. Written as DNA, the CDR3 is TGTGCCACCCAACCCGGGACGGTGAACACTGATGCTTTCTTT. Translated, it gives CATQPGTVNTDAFF.